The clone carrying this T cell receptor beta chain showed up just once. The antigen is undetermined. Naive CD8 cells lacked CD45RO, underwent positive selection for CCR7 and left out terminally differentiated effector memory CD45RA+ cells. Per germline, CDR1 SGDLS and CDR2 YYNGEE. The CDR3 loop spans 15 amino acids. Trimming left V 4 bases short and J 4 bases short, with 15 bases between. The sample originates from a study of shared clonotypes between healthy human individuals. Notes on the study in general: Larger estimated richness was generally seen in naive subsets than in memory subsets. An expected dependence of interdonor clonotype sharing on sequencing depth was noted.

Some 29,000 T cell genomes (around 190 ng DNA) went into each sorted-subset replicate. Produced via immunoSEQ multiplex PCR; TCRdb's table is partial and in-frame only. The sample lists fewer than 1 million clones, about 97% occurring once. The sequence was collected from a man aged 30 to 45 in good health. Input material: naive CD8+ T cells sorted from blood. The rearrangement joins TRBV9 to TRBJ1-5, with D tentatively TRBD1 (6 bases). CDR3 region: CASSSQGFINQPQHF. The CDR3 DNA is TGTGCCAGCAGCTCGCAGGGGTTCATTAATCAGCCCCAGCATTTT.